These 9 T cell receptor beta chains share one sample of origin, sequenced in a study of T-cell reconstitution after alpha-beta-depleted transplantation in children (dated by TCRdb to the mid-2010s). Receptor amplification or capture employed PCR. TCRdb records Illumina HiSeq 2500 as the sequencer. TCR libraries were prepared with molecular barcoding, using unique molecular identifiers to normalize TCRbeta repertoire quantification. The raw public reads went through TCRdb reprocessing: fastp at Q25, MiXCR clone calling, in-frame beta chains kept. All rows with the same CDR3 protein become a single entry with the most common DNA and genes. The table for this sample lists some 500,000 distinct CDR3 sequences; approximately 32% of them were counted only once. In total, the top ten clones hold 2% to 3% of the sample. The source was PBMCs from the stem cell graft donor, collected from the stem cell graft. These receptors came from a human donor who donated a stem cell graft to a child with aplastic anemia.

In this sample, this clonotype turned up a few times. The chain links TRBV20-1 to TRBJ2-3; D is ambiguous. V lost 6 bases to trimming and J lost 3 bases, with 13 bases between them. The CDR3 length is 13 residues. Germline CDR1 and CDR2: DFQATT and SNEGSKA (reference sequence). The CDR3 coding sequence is TGCAGTGCGCTTCGTGGTACGACAGATACGCAGTATTTT. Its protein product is CSALRGTTDTQYF.

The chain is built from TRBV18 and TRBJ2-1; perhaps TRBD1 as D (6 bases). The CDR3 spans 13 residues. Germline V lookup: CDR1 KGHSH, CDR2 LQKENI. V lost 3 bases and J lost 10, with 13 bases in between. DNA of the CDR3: TGTGCCAGCTCACCCAGGACAGACAGAGAGCAGTTCTTC. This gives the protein CASSPRTDREQFF.

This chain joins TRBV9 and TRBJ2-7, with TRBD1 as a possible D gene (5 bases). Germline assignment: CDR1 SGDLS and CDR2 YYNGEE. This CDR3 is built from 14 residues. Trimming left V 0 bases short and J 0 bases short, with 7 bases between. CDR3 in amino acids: CASSVGGPSYEQYF. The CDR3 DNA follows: TGTGCCAGCAGCGTAGGGGGCCCCTCCTACGAGCAGTACTTC.

CDR3 nucleotides: TGTGCCAGCCCCCGTCTGGGTATACCGAACACCGGGGAGCTGTTTTTT. Amino acid sequence: CASPRLGIPNTGELFF. The chain has TRBV7-9 and TRBJ2-2; D not certain. Per germline, CDR1 SEHNR and CDR2 FQNEAQ (reference sequence). With 8 bases removed from V and 0 bases from J, the gap between germline ends came to 16 bases. The CDR3 has 16 amino acids.

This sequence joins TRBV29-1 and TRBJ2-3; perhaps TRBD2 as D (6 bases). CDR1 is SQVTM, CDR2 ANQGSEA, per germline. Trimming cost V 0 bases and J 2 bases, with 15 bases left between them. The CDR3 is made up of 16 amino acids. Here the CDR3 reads CSVEELKTSHTDTQYF. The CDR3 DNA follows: TGCAGCGTTGAAGAGTTAAAGACTAGTCACACAGATACGCAGTATTTT.

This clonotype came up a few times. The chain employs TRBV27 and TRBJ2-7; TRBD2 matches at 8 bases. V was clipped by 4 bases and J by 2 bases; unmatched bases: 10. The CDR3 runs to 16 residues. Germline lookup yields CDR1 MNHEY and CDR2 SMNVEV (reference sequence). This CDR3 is CASSSTTTGLAYEQYF. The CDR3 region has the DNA TGTGCCAGCAGTTCCACCACCACGGGACTAGCCTACGAGCAGTACTTC.

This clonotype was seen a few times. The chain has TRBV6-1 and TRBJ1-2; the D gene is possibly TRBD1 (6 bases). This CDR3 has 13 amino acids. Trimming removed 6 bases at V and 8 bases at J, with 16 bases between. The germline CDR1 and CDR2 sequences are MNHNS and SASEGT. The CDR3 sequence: CASRRGAGYGYTF. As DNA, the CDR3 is TGTGCCAGCAGGAGGGGGGCAGGGTACGGCTACACCTTC.

CDR3 region: CSARTDRANQPQHF. DNA for the CDR3: TGCAGTGCACGAACCGACAGGGCCAATCAGCCCCAGCATTTT. V gene TRBV20-1 combines with J gene TRBJ1-5; 7 bases line up with TRBD1. V was clipped by 6 bases and J by 3 bases; unmatched bases: 8. The germline gives CDR1 DFQATT, CDR2 SNEGSKA (reference sequence). The length of the CDR3 is 14 residues.

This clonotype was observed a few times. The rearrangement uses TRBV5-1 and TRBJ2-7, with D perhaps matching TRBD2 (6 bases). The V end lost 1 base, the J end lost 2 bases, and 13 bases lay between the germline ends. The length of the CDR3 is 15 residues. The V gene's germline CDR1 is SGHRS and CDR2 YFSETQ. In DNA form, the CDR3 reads TGCGCCAGCAGCTTGATCGGGACTTTGGCCTACGAGCAGTACTTC. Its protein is CASSLIGTLAYEQYF.